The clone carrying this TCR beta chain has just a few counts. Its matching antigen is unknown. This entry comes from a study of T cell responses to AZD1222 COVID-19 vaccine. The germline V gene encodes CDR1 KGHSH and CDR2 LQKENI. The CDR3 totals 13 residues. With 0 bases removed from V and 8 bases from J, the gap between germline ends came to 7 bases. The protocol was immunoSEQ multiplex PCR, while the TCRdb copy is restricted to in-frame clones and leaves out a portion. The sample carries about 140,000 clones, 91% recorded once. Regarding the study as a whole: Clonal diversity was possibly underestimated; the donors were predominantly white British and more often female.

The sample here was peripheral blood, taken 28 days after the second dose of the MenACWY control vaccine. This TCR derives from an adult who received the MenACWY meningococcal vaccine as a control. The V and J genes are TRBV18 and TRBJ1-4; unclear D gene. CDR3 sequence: CASSPPAWEKLFF. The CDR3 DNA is TGTGCCAGCTCACCACCGGCGTGGGAAAAACTGTTTTTT.